This T cell receptor (beta chain) was observed in a study of control samples from healthy donors and cancer patients. Produced via immunoSEQ multiplex PCR; TCRdb's table is partial and in-frame only. The sample lists roughly 400,000 clones; around 90% were seen once. The sample comprised PBMCs. This clonotype was sampled from a man in his forties or fifties with head and neck cancer.

Here the CDR3 DNA reads TGTGCCAGCAGTTTGGGGGCATGGGCTGAAGCTTTCTTT. It is translated as CASSLGAWAEAFF. The chain uses TRBV27 and TRBJ1-1; possibly TRBD1 for D (6 bases). The ends were cut back, 3 bases at V and 6 bases at J, with 11 bases in the middle. Per germline, CDR1 MNHEY and CDR2 SMNVEV (reference sequence). CDR3 length equals 13 residues.